This T cell receptor (beta chain) was sequenced for a study of PD-L1 blockade in urothelial cancer. About the research overall: Men with urothelial cancer arising in the bladder made up about nine tenths of the roughly 29 patients. Once treatment had started, blood was analyzed at 3 weeks (second dose) and again at 6 weeks. A median around 140,000 T cells were found in blood samples.

Here immunoSEQ multiplex PCR was the method, and the copy in TCRdb shows in-frame clones only, minus some. Among tens of thousands of clones listed, 85% to 90% were seen once. Patients' urothelial carcinoma was locally advanced or metastatic. Germline values: CDR1 SEHNR, CDR2 FQNEAQ (reference sequence). The V gene end was trimmed by 4 bases and the J gene end by 7 bases; junction bases not matched to a gene: 5. The CDR3 has 14 residues. V usage is TRBV7-9 and J usage is TRBJ1-4, with TRBD1 matching over 8 bases. Source: PBMCs, taken around atezolizumab (anti-PD-L1) treatment. This TCR came from a man aged 50 or older with urothelial cancer. CDR3 sequence reads: CASSSGQGIEKLFF. As DNA, the CDR3 is TGTGCCAGCAGCTCCGGACAGGGAATTGAAAAACTGTTTTTT.